The 27 T cell receptor beta chains presented below share a single source sample, sequenced in a study of T-cell memory formation after mild COVID-19. TCRdb passed the 5' RACE reads through MiXCR, listing each CDR3 protein once. The sample lists around 310,000 distinct CDR3 sequences, 20% to 25% occurring once. The sample taken for sequencing was PBMCs or a T cell subset sorted from them (not recorded which). The receptors were gathered from a man between 18 and 35 years old who had mild COVID-19 (a few samples of this study predate the infection). Cell type and time point are not known.

The rearrangement links TRBV30 to TRBJ2-1; D call uncertain. CDR1 is GTSNPN, CDR2 SVGIG, per germline (reference sequence). V shed 4 bases and J shed 8 bases, with 21 bases lying between them. The length of the CDR3 is 15 residues. The chain's CDR3 is CAWKLAWSSLHEQFF. In DNA form, the CDR3 reads TGTGCCTGGAAATTGGCCTGGTCAAGCCTCCATGAGCAGTTCTTC.

The chain joins TRBV12-3 or TRBV12-4 to TRBJ2-3; D unclear. The CDR3 has 15 residues. V was trimmed by 6 bases and J by 2 bases, leaving 15 bases between them. DNA for the CDR3: TGTGCCAGCAGCGCCTTGTTTGGATTCACAGATACGCAGTATTTT. Protein sequence: CASSALFGFTDTQYF.

The gene calls are TRBV6-5 and TRBJ1-1, with 7 bases identical to TRBD1. The length of the CDR3 is 15 residues. V lost 4 bases and J lost 8; bases outside the gene matches: 13. Per the germline V gene, CDR1 is MNHEY and CDR2 is SVGAGI. CDR3 protein: CASSFTSTGFVEAFF. CDR3 DNA: TGTGCCAGCAGTTTTACGTCGACAGGGTTTGTCGAAGCTTTCTTT.

The chain employs TRBV7-9 and TRBJ1-2; D unclear. CDR1 and CDR2 from the germline V gene are SEHNR and FQNEAQ (reference sequence). V lost 7 bases, J lost 2 bases, and 11 bases lay in between. The CDR3 length is 13 residues. CDR3 sequence reads: CASTLHSNYGYTF. CDR3 bases: TGTGCCAGCACCCTTCACTCGAACTATGGCTACACCTTC.

V gene TRBV11-2 combines with J gene TRBJ1-1; D might be TRBD1 (5 bases). Between the trimmed V and J ends, which lost 5 bases and 7 bases, there was a span of 17 bases. There are 14 residues in the CDR3. Germline V gives CDR1 SGHAT, CDR2 FQNNGV. Here the CDR3 DNA reads TGTGCCAGCAGCCCGGGGCCCGAAAGGGTTGAAGCTTTCTTT. Translated, it gives CASSPGPERVEAFF.

The genes are TRBV4-3 and TRBJ1-5; D gene uncertain. Per germline, CDR1 LGHNA and CDR2 YSLEER. V lost 3 bases, J lost 2 bases, and 14 bases lay in between. The CDR3 extends over 16 amino acids. The CDR3 DNA reads TGCGCCAGCAGCCACGAAAGGGCGGGCGGCAATCAGCCCCAGCATTTT. Its translation is CASSHERAGGNQPQHF.

The chain joins TRBV19 to TRBJ2-3, with a weak D call TRBD2 (6 bases). The CDR3 loop spans 9 amino acids. The germline V gene encodes CDR1 LNHDA and CDR2 SQIVND (reference sequence). Between the trimmed V and J ends, which lost 9 bases and 13 bases, there was a span of 11 bases. CDR3 bases: TGTGCCAGCGGGACTGACAAGTATTTT. Encoded protein: CASGTDKYF.

This clonotype was picked up many times. The J gene is TRBJ1-2, the V gene TRBV5-1; tentative D call: TRBD1 (5 bases). V shed 0 bases and J shed 7 bases, with 22 bases lying between them. Germline V gives CDR1 SGHRS, CDR2 YFSETQ. CDR3 length equals 17 residues. CDR3 loop: CASSLGGGAQRISGYTF. CDR3 coding DNA: TGCGCCAGCAGCTTGGGGGGGGGTGCCCAAAGGATCTCTGGCTACACCTTC.

This clonotype turned up a few times. V gene TRBV6-4 combines with J gene TRBJ2-3, with 7 positions matching TRBD1. Germline trimming cut 3 bases from V and 5 bases from J; bases unmatched to any gene: 5. This CDR3 comprises 14 residues. Germline CDR1 and CDR2: MRHNA and SNTAGT. In DNA form, the CDR3 reads TGTGCCAGCAGTGAAGAGGGGGCGGGAGATACGCAGTATTTT. It yields the protein CASSEEGAGDTQYF.

A few counts support this clonotype. The chain recombines TRBV11-2 with TRBJ2-7; D tentatively reads TRBD1 or TRBD2 (5 bases each). V was shortened by 5 bases and J by 5 bases, with 19 bases between the two germline ends. Germline values: CDR1 SGHAT, CDR2 FQNNGV. The CDR3 has 15 amino acids. CDR3 sequence reads: CASSPGPPSWHEQYV. In DNA, the CDR3 is TGTGCCAGCAGCCCGGGACCGCCTTCTTGGCACGAGCAGTACGTC.

The chain recombines TRBV12-3 or TRBV12-4 with TRBJ2-2, with 7 bases aligning to TRBD1. This CDR3 has 16 amino acids. With V trimmed by 6 bases and J by 7 bases, 14 bases remained unmatched. The CDR3 loop reads CASSPREGAFGGELFF. The CDR3 DNA reads TGTGCCAGCAGCCCCCGAGAGGGGGCCTTCGGCGGGGAGCTGTTTTTT.

The chain uses TRBV6-2 or TRBV6-3 and TRBJ2-1; the D is unclear. Germline V gene sequence: CDR1 MNHEY, CDR2 SVGEGT. The CDR3 length is 13 residues. V was cut by 7 bases and J by 0 bases, with 7 bases left in between. CDR3 protein: CASTLSSYNEQFF. The CDR3 DNA sequence: TGTGCCAGCACCCTCAGCTCCTACAATGAGCAGTTCTTC.

This rearrangement joins TRBV29-1 to TRBJ2-1; 7 bases map to TRBD2. The V and J ends lost 3 bases and 4 bases, in that order; junction bases with no gene match: 12. CDR3 length: 16 amino acids. From germline, CDR1 is SQVTM and CDR2 ANQGSEA. CDR3 sequence reads: CSVDGSSGVSYNEQFF. The CDR3 DNA sequence: TGCAGCGTTGATGGGTCTAGCGGTGTTAGTTACAATGAGCAGTTCTTC.

The rearrangement links TRBV3-1 to TRBJ2-7, with TRBD2 matching 10 bases. CDR3 length: 16 residues. The germline gives CDR1 LGHDT, CDR2 YNNKEL (reference sequence). The J segment lost 2 bases and the V segment lost 0 bases, leaving 4 bases of the junction unmatched. The CDR3 nucleotides read TGTGCCAGCAGCCAAGATTCTAGCGGGGGAACCTACGAGCAGTACTTC. This encodes CASSQDSSGGTYEQYF.

A few counts support this clonotype. The chain combines TRBV4-2 with TRBJ2-3, with 10 bases aligning to TRBD2. The J segment lost 7 bases and the V segment lost 3 bases, leaving 10 bases of the junction unmatched. Germline-derived CDR1 and CDR2 are LGHNA and YNFKEQ. This CDR3 spans 16 amino acids. The CDR3: CASSHPRSGGANTQYF. The CDR3 DNA follows: TGTGCCAGCAGCCACCCAAGGAGCGGGGGGGCGAATACGCAGTATTTT.

This clonotype was counted between two and nine times. The CDR3 bases are TGCAGTGCTAGCATCCCCGGGGTCAAGCAGTACTTC. Translating gives CSASIPGVKQYF. The chain is built from TRBV20-1 and TRBJ2-7, with a tentative D call TRBD2 (5 bases). V was clipped by 3 bases and J by 8 bases, with 14 bases between them. CDR1 is DFQATT, CDR2 SNEGSKA, per germline (reference sequence). The CDR3 totals 12 residues.

The chain links TRBV5-1 to TRBJ2-1, with D tentatively TRBD2 (7 bases). Germline CDR1 and CDR2: SGHRS and YFSETQ. V was trimmed by 0 bases and J by 10 bases, leaving 14 bases between them. This CDR3 has 14 amino acids. The CDR3 DNA is TGCGCCAGCAGCTTGGTGTCGGGGGGCCTCGAGCAGTTCTTC. This translates into CASSLVSGGLEQFF.

This clonotype was counted at least ten times. The chain is built from TRBV3-1 and TRBJ2-3, with a weak D call TRBD1 (5 bases). With 6 bases removed from V and 3 bases from J, the gap between germline ends came to 16 bases. Germline CDR1 reads LGHDT; CDR2 reads YNNKEL (reference sequence). The CDR3 extends over 15 amino acids. DNA of the CDR3: TGTGCCAGCAGTCCGACAGTGGGTCATACAGATACGCAGTATTTT. Translated, it gives CASSPTVGHTDTQYF.

The J gene is TRBJ2-2, the V gene TRBV19; 9 nucleotides agree with TRBD2. Germline V gene lookup returns CDR1 LNHDA and CDR2 SQIVND (reference sequence). The V gene end was trimmed by 6 bases and the J gene end by 2 bases; junction bases not matched to a gene: 4. CDR3 size: 15 residues. CDR3 coding DNA: TGTGCCAGTAGGGGGACTAGCAGAAACACCGGGGAGCTGTTTTTT. Translating it yields CASRGTSRNTGELFF.

The V and J genes are TRBV5-1 and TRBJ1-2; TRBD1 is a possible D gene (5 bases). V lost 3 bases, J lost 6 bases, and 12 bases lay in between. This CDR3 region has 13 residues. The germline V gene encodes CDR1 SGHRS and CDR2 YFSETQ. CDR3 in amino acids: CASSSHWGDGYTF. The CDR3 nucleotides are TGCGCCAGCAGCTCACACTGGGGCGATGGCTACACCTTC.

This clonotype was detected many times. The chain has TRBV7-3 and TRBJ2-1; 9 bases line up with TRBD1. Germline trimming cut 4 bases from V and 7 bases from J; bases unmatched to any gene: 8. There are 15 residues in the CDR3. Germline CDR1 reads SGHTA; CDR2 reads FQGTGA. The CDR3 region has the DNA TGTGCCAGCAGCTCCCCGGGACAGGGTCGAAATGAGCAGTTCTTC. Translating gives CASSSPGQGRNEQFF.

V usage is TRBV7-9 and J usage is TRBJ2-7; no reliable D call. This CDR3 comprises 13 residues. Germline V gene data show CDR1 as SEHNR and CDR2 as FQNEAQ (reference sequence). The germline V and J ends were trimmed by 8 bases and 0 bases, with 11 bases remaining between them. CDR3 sequence (DNA): TGTGCCAGCCTCGGGCCCCTCTCCTACGAGCAGTACTTC. Translated, it gives CASLGPLSYEQYF.

The chain recombines TRBV7-2 with TRBJ1-5; TRBD1 is a possible D gene (6 bases). This CDR3 contains 14 residues. CDR1 and CDR2 (germline): SGHTA, FQGNSA. V was trimmed by 5 bases and J by 8 bases, leaving 16 bases between them. The CDR3 nucleotides are TGTGCCAGCAGCCTCCAGGGACACGAGGAGCCCCAGCATTTT. Its translation is CASSLQGHEEPQHF.

Concerning this clonotype itself: A read error is possible here, since a much larger clone lies one base away. The chain is built from TRBV6-5 and TRBJ2-1, with D unclear. The germline V and J ends were trimmed by 6 bases and 8 bases, with 14 bases remaining between them. Per germline, CDR1 MNHEY and CDR2 SVGAGI. The CDR3 is 13 amino acids. CDR3 coding DNA: TGTGCCAGCAGCCCCAAGGGTAGCCATGAGCAGTTCTTC. It yields the protein CASSPKGSHEQFF.

The chain has TRBV5-1 and TRBJ2-3, with TRBD2 matching 7 bases. V shed 2 bases, J shed 1 base, and the junction held 4 bases outside the gene matches. The germline V gene encodes CDR1 SGHRS and CDR2 YFSETQ. This CDR3 spans 15 amino acids. In nucleotides, the CDR3 is TGCGCCAGCAGCTTAGAACTAGCGCGCACAGATACGCAGTATTTT. Translating gives CASSLELARTDTQYF.

The CDR3 sequence: CASGLAGGRSDYYEQYF. The CDR3 nucleotides read TGTGCCAGCGGACTAGCGGGGGGCCGAAGTGATTACTACGAGCAGTACTTC. This chain joins TRBV11-2 and TRBJ2-7; 14 positions agree with TRBD2. CDR1 is SGHAT and CDR2 is FQNNGV in the germline V gene. The V segment lost 8 bases and the J segment 3 bases; nucleotides outside the gene matches: 12. This CDR3 spans 17 amino acids.

This clonotype was detected only a few times. The chain is built from TRBV29-1 and TRBJ2-1; D is tentatively TRBD1 or TRBD2 (6 bases each). Germline-derived CDR1 and CDR2 are SQVTM and ANQGSEA. The V end was cut by 3 bases, the J end by 13 bases, with 19 bases between. The CDR3 is 13 amino acids. CDR3 sequence reads: CSVDFLTSGAQFF. CDR3 DNA: TGCAGCGTTGATTTTCTGACCTCGGGGGCCCAGTTCTTC.